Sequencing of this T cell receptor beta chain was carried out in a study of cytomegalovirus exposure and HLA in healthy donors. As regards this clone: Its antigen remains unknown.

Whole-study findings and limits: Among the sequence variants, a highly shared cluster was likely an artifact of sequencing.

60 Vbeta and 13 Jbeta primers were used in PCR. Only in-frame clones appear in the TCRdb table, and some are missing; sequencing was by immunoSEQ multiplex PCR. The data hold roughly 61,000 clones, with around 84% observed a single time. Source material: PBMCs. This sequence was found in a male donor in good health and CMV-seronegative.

The CDR3 here is CASSGPGQGGGELFF. CDR3 DNA: TGTGCCAGCAGTGGACCGGGACAGGGGGGCGGGGAGCTGTTTTTT. The rearrangement joins TRBV6-5 to TRBJ2-2; 11 bases match TRBD1. The CDR3 is 15 amino acids. J was trimmed by 7 bases and V by 5 bases; bases with no gene match: 6. CDR1 and CDR2 from the germline V gene are MNHEY and SVGAGI.